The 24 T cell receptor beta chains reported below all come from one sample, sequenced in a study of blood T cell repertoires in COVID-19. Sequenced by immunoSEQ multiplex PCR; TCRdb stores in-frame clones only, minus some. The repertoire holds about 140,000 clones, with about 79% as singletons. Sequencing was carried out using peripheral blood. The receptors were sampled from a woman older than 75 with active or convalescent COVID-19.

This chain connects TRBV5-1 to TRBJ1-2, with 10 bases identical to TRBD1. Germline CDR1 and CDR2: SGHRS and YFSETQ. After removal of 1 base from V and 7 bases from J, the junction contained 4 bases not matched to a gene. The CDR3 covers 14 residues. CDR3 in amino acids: CASSLYRDRGGYTF. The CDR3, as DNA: TGCGCCAGCAGCTTGTATAGGGACAGGGGTGGCTACACCTTC.

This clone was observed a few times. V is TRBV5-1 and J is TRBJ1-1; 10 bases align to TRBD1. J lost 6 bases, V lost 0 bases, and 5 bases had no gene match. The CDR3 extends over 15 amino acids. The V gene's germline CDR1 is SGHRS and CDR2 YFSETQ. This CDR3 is CASSLGTGGLAEAFF. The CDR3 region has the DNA TGCGCCAGCAGCTTGGGGACAGGGGGTTTGGCTGAAGCTTTCTTT.

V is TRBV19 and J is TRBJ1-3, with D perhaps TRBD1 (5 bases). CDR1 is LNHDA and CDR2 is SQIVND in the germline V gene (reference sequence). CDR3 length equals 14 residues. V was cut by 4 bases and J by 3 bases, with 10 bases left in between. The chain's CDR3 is CASSSRVDGNTIYF. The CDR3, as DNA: TGTGCCAGTAGTAGCAGGGTGGATGGAAACACCATATATTTT. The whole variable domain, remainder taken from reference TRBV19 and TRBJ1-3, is DGGITQSPKYLFRKEGQNVTLSCEQNLNHDAMYWYRQDPGQGLRLIYYSQIVNDFQKGDIAEGYSVSREKKESFPLTVTSAQKNPTAFYLCASSSRVDGNTIYFGEGSWLTVV.

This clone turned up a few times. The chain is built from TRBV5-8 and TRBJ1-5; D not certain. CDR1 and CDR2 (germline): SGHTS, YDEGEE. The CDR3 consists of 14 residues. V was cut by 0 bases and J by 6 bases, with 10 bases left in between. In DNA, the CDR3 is TGTGCCAGCAGCTTGGGCGGTTTGGGTCAGCCCCAGCATTTT. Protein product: CASSLGGLGQPQHF. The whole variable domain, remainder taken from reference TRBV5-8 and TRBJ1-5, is EAGVTQSPTHLIKTRGQQATLRCSPISGHTSVYWYQQALGLGLQFLLWYDEGEERNRGNFPPRFSGRQFPNYSSELNVNALELEDSALYLCASSLGGLGQPQHFGDGTRLSIL.

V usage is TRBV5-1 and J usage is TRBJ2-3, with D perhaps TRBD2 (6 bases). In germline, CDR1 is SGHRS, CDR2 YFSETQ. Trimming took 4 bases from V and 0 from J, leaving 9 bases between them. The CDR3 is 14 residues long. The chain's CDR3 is CASSGGTSTDTQYF. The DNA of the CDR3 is TGCGCCAGCAGCGGGGGGACTAGCACAGATACGCAGTATTTT.

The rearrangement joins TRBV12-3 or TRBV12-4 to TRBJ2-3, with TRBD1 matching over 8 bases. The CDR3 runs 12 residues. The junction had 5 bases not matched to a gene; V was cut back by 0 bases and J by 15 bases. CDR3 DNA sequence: TGTGCCAGCAGTTTAGCGATGCAGGGGGCATATTTT. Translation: CASSLAMQGAYF.

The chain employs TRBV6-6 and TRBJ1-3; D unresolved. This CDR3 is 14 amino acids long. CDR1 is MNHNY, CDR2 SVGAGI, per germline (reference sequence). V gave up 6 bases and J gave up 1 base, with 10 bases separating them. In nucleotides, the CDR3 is TGTGCCAGCAGCCAGAGAGGTTCTGGAAACACCATATATTTT. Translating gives CASSQRGSGNTIYF.

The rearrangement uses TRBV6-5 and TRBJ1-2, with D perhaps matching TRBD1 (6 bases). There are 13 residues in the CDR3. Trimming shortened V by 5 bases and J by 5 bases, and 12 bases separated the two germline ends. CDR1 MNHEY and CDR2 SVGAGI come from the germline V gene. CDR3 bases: TGTGCCAGCAGTCGGACAGAGAGATATGGCTACACCTTC. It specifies CASSRTERYGYTF.

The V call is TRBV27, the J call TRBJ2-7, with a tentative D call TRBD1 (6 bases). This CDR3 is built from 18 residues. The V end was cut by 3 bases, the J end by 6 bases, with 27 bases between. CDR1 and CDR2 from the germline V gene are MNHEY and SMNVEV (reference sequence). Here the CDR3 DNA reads TGTGCCAGCAGTTTTTTGGGCCAGGGGACGGGAAATACGGCCGAGCAGTACTTC. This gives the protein CASSFLGQGTGNTAEQYF.

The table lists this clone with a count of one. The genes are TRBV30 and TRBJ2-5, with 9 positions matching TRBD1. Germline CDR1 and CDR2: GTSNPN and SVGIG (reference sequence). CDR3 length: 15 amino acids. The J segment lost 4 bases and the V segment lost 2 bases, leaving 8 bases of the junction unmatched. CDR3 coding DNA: TGTGCCTGGAGTTCTCCGGGACAGGGTTCAGAGACCCAGTACTTC. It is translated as CAWSSPGQGSETQYF.

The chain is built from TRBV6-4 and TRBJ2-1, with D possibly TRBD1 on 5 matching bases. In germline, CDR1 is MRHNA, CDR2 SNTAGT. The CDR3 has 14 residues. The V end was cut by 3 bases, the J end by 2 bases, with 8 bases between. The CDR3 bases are TGTGCCAGCAGTGAAGGGGAAACCTACAATGAGCAGTTCTTC. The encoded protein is CASSEGETYNEQFF.

This chain's CDR3 is CASSLPRGMNTGELFF. The CDR3 DNA reads TGTGCCAGTAGTCTTCCACGAGGGATGAACACCGGGGAGCTGTTTTTT. This sequence joins TRBV19 and TRBJ2-2; tentatively, D is TRBD2 (5 bases). The germline gives CDR1 LNHDA, CDR2 SQIVND (reference sequence). V was pared by 5 bases and J by 1 base, with 14 bases between. CDR3 length equals 16 residues. Supplemented by reference TRBV19 and TRBJ2-2, the full variable domain reads DGGITQSPKYLFRKEGQNVTLSCEQNLNHDAMYWYRQDPGQGLRLIYYSQIVNDFQKGDIAEGYSVSREKKESFPLTVTSAQKNPTAFYLCASSLPRGMNTGELFFGEGSRLTVL.

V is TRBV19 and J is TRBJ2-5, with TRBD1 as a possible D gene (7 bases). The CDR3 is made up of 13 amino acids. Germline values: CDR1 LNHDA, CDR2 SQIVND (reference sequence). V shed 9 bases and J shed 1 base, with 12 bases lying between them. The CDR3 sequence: CASSGGLQETQYF. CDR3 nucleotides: TGTGCCAGCTCAGGGGGGCTCCAAGAGACCCAGTACTTC.

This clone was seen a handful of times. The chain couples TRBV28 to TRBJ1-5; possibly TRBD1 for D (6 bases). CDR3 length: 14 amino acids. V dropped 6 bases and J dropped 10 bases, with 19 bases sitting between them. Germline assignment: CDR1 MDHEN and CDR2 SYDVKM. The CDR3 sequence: CASSPPSGAVPQHF. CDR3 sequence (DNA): TGTGCCAGCAGCCCCCCATCAGGGGCCGTTCCCCAGCATTTT.

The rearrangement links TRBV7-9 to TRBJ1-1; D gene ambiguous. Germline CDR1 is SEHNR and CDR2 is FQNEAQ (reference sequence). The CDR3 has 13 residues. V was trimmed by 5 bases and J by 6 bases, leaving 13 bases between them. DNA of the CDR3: TGTGCCAGCAGCAGAGGTCTAGATGCTGAAGCTTTCTTT. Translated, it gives CASSRGLDAEAFF.

CDR3 sequence: CASSSEAVTGELFF. In nucleotides, the CDR3 is TGCGCCAGCAGCTCAGAGGCGGTCACCGGGGAGCTGTTTTTT. The V call is TRBV5-1, the J call TRBJ2-2, with D hard to call. Trimming left V 3 bases short and J 4 bases short, with 10 bases between. The CDR3 length is 14 residues. CDR1 is SGHRS, CDR2 YFSETQ, per germline.

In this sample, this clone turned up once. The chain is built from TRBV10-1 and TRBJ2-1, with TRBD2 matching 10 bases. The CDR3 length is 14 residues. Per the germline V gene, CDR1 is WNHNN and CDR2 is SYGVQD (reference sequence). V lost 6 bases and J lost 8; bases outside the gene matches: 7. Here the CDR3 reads CASRAGGSLDEQFF. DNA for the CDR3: TGCGCCAGCAGAGCGGGGGGGTCCCTCGATGAGCAGTTCTTC.

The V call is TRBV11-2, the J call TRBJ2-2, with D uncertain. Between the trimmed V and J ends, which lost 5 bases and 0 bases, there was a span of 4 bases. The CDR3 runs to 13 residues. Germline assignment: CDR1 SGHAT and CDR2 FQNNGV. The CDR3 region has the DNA TGTGCCAGCAGCCTTACGAACACCGGGGAGCTGTTTTTT. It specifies CASSLTNTGELFF. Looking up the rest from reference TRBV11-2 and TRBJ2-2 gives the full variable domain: EAGVAQSPRYKIIEKRQSVAFWCNPISGHATLYWYQQILGQGPKLLIQFQNNGVVDDSQLPKDRFSAERLKGVDSTLKIQPAKLEDSAVYLCASSLTNTGELFFGEGSRLTVL.

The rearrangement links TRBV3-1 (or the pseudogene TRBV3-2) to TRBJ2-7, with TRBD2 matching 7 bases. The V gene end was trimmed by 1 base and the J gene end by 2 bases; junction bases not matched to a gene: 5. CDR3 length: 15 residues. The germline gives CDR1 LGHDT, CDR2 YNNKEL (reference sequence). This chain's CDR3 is CASSQASGKAYEQYF. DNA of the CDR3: TGTGCCAGCAGCCAAGCCAGCGGGAAGGCCTACGAGCAGTACTTC.

The CDR3 nucleotides are TGTGCCAGCAGCTTGGGAAGCGGCTACAATGAGCAGTTCTTC. Translating it yields CASSLGSGYNEQFF. J is TRBJ2-1 and V is TRBV7-3; D is possibly TRBD2 (5 bases). Trimming stripped 3 bases from V and 3 bases from J, with 9 bases between. The germline V gene encodes CDR1 SGHTA and CDR2 FQGTGA. The CDR3 covers 14 residues.

As DNA, the CDR3 is TGTGCCAGCTCACCGATGACTGGTGAAGCTTTCTTT. Translating gives CASSPMTGEAFF. This chain joins TRBV18 and TRBJ1-1; no clear D. V dropped 3 bases and J dropped 7 bases, with 9 bases sitting between them. The CDR3 contains 12 residues. CDR1 is KGHSH and CDR2 is LQKENI in the germline V gene.

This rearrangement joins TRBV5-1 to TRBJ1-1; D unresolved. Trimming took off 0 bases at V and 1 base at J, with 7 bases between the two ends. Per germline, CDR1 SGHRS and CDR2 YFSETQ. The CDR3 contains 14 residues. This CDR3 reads CASSLVVANTEAFF. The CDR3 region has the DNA TGCGCCAGCAGCTTGGTAGTAGCGAACACTGAAGCTTTCTTT.

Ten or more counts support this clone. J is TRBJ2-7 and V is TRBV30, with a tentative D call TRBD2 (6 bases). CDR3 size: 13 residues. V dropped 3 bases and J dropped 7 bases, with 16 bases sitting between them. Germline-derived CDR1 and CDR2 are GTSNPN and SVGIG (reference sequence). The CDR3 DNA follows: TGTGCCTGGAGAGATGGCGGGGTTGGGGAGCAGTACTTC. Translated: CAWRDGGVGEQYF.

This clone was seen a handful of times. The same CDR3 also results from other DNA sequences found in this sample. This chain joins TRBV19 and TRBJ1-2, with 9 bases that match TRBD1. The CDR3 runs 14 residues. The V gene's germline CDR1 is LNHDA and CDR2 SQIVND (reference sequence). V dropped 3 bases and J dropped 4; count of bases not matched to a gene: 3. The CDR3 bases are TGTGCCAGTAGTATGGGACAGGGTCCCTATGGCTACACCTTC. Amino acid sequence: CASSMGQGPYGYTF.